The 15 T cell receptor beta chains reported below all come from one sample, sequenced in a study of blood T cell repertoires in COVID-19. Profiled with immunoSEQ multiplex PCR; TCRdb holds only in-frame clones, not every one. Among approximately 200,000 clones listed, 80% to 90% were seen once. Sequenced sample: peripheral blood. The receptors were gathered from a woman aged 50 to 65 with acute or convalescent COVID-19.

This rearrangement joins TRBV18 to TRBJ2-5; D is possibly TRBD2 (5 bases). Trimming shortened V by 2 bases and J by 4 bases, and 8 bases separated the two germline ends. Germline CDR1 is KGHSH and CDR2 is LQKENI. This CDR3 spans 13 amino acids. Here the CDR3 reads CASSPREGETQYF. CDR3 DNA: TGTGCCAGCTCACCAAGAGAGGGAGAGACCCAGTACTTC.

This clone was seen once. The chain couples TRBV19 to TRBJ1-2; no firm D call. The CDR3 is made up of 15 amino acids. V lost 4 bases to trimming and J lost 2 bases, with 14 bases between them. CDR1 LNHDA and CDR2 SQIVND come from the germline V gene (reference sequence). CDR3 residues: CASSTMELRNYGYTF. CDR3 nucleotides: TGTGCCAGTAGTACCATGGAGTTGCGGAACTATGGCTACACCTTC.

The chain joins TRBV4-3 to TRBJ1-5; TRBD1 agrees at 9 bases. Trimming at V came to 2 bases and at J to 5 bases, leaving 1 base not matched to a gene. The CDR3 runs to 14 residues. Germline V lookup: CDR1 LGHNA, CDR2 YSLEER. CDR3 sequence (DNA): TGCGCCAGCAGCCAACGGACAGGGGATCAGCCCCAGCATTTT. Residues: CASSQRTGDQPQHF.

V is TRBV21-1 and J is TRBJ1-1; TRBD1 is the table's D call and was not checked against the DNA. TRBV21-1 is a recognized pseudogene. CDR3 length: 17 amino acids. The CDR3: CASSPPWQGDEWTEAFF. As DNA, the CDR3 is TGTGCCAGCAGCCCACCCTGGCAGGGGGACGAATGGACTGAAGCTTTCTTT.

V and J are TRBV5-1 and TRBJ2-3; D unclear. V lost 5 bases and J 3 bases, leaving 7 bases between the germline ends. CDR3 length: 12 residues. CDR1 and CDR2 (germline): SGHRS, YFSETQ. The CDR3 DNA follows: TGCGCCAGCAGTCCAACTACAGATACGCAGTATTTT. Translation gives CASSPTTDTQYF.

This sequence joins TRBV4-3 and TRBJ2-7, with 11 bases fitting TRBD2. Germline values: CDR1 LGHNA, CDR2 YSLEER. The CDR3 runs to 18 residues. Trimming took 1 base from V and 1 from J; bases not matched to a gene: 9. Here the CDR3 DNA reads TGCGCCAGCAGCCAAGCCGGCCAAGGGACTAGCGGATCCTACGAGCAGTACTTC. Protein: CASSQAGQGTSGSYEQYF.

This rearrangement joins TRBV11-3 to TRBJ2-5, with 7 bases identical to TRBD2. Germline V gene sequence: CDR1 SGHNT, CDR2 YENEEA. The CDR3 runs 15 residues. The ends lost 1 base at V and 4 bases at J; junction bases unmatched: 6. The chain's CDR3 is CASSLASLAVETQYF. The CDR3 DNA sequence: TGTGCCAGCAGCTTAGCAAGTCTAGCGGTAGAGACCCAGTACTTC.

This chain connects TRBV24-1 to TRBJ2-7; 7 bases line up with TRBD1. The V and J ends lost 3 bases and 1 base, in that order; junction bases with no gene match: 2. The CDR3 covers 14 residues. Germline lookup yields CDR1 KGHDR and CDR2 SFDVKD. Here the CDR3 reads CATSDPGQSYEQYF. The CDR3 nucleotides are TGTGCCACCAGTGATCCGGGACAGTCCTACGAGCAGTACTTC.

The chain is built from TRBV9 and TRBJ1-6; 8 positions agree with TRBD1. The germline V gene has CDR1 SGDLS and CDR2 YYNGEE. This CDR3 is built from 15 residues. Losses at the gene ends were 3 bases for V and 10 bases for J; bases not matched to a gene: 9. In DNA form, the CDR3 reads TGTGCCAGCAGCGCGACGTCAGGGGGCAGGTCACCCCTCCACTTT. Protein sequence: CASSATSGGRSPLHF.

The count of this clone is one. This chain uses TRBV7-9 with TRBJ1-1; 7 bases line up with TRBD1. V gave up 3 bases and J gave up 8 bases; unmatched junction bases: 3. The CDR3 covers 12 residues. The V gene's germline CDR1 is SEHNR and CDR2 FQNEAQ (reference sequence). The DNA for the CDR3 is TGTGCCAGCAGCTTGGGACAGCTAGAAGCTTTCTTT. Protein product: CASSLGQLEAFF.

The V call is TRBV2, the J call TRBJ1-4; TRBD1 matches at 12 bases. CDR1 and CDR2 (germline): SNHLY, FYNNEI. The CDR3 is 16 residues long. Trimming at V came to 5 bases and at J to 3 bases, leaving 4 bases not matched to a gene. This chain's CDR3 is CASSRDRGPSNEKLFF. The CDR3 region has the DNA TGTGCCAGCAGTAGGGACAGGGGGCCATCTAATGAAAAACTGTTTTTT.

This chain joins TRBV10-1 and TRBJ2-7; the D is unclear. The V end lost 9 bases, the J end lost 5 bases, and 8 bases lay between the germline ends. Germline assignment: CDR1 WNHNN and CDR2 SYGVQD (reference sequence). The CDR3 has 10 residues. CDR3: CASPVDEQYF. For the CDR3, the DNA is TGCGCCAGTCCAGTGGACGAGCAGTACTTC.

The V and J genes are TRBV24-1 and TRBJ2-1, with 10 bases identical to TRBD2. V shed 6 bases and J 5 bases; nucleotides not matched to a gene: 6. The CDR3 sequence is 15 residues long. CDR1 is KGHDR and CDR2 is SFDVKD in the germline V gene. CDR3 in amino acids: CATSLAGDIHNEQFF. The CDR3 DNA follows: TGTGCCACCAGTCTAGCGGGAGACATCCACAATGAGCAGTTCTTC.

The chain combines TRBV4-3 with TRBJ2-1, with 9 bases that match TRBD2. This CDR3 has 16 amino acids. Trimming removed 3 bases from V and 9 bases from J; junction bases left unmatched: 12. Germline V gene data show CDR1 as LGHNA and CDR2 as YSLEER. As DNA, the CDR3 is TGCGCCAGCAGCCACCAAGGGCGGGAGGGACCCACTGAGCAGTTCTTC. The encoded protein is CASSHQGREGPTEQFF.

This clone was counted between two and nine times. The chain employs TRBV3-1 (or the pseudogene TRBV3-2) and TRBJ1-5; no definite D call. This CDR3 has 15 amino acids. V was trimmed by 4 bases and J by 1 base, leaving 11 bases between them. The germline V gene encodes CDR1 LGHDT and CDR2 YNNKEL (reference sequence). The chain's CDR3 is CASSLSPGSNQPQHF. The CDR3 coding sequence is TGTGCCAGCAGCCTCTCCCCGGGGAGCAATCAGCCCCAGCATTTT.